This passage covers 3 T cell receptor beta chains from one sample sequenced in a study of cytotoxic CD8 clonotypes in ibrutinib-treated CLL. Sequencing was performed with immunoSEQ multiplex PCR; in TCRdb, only in-frame clones are kept and a portion is missing. Of almost 85,000 clones detected, more than 70% appear once; the ten largest clones hold approximately 5.4%. The sequencing used PBMCs, collected before ibrutinib treatment. The receptor set was obtained from a human donor with chronic lymphocytic leukemia.

The CDR3 sequence: CASSPFRQGESYEQYF. CDR3 bases: TGTGCCAGCAGTCCCTTTCGACAGGGCGAGTCCTACGAGCAGTACTTC. V gene TRBV14 combines with J gene TRBJ2-7; TRBD1 agrees at 7 bases. The CDR3 totals 16 residues. Trimming took 6 bases from V and 1 from J; bases not matched to a gene: 12. CDR1 is SGHDN and CDR2 is FVKESK in the germline V gene.

The chain combines TRBV7-9 with TRBJ2-7, with no clear D. The germline gives CDR1 SEHNR, CDR2 FQNEAQ (reference sequence). Between the trimmed V and J ends, which lost 2 bases and 2 bases, there was a span of 13 bases. The CDR3 consists of 15 residues. CDR3 DNA: TGTGCCAGCAGCTTATTTGCCCCATCAACCTACGAGCAGTACTTC. Protein: CASSLFAPSTYEQYF.

V usage is TRBV28 and J usage is TRBJ1-1, with a weak D call TRBD1 (5 bases). This CDR3 contains 15 residues. The V and J ends lost 3 bases and 0 bases respectively, with 11 bases between them. CDR1 MDHEN and CDR2 SYDVKM come from the germline V gene. CDR3: CASSFTGRMNTEAFF. The CDR3 region has the DNA TGTGCCAGCAGTTTTACGGGACGGATGAACACTGAAGCTTTCTTT.